This TCR beta chain comes out of a study of shared clonotypes between healthy human individuals. Overall study: CD4 naive and memory got three plates each, CD8 naive two, CD8 memory one. Broader study findings: Sorted-subset samples were not fully sequenced, rarefaction indicated. Naive subsets usually exceeded memory subsets in estimated richness.

Clones were sequenced by immunoSEQ multiplex PCR, and TCRdb holds only the in-frame ones, with some missing. This table holds roughly 2.2 million clones, 93% found once. This CDR3 comprises 17 residues. V lost 3 bases to trimming and J lost 0 bases; unmatched junction nucleotides: 6. CDR1 and CDR2 from the germline V gene are MGHRA and YSYEKL. Turning to this clone: The antigen is not known.

The receptor was derived from a young man in good health. Some clones in this sample may be carry-over from other donors' samples. Sequencing was done on a sample of naive CD4+ T cells from PBMCs. Specified subset: CD45RA+ positively selected. This chain connects TRBV4-1 to TRBJ2-2, with TRBD2 identical over 8 bases. The CDR3 DNA reads TGCGCCAGCAGCCACCCCCCCGGGGGGGCGAACACCGGGGAGCTGTTTTTT. Protein: CASSHPPGGANTGELFF.